This T cell receptor beta chain was identified during a study of blood T cell repertoires in COVID-19. The overall study: From T cells, B-cell-depleted T cells, or PBMCs came the material, which was cDNA or gDNA.

In germline, CDR1 is LGHDT, CDR2 YNNKEL (reference sequence). The ends lost 3 bases at V and 13 bases at J; junction bases unmatched: 5. This CDR3 has 11 residues. Produced via immunoSEQ multiplex PCR; TCRdb's table is partial and in-frame only. In the table there are about 73,000 clones, roughly four fifths of which are singletons. The sequence was collected from a human donor in a cohort sampled during active COVID-19. The chain joins TRBV3-1 (or the pseudogene TRBV3-2) to TRBJ1-2; 7 bases align to TRBD1. The sequenced material came from peripheral blood. For the CDR3, the DNA is TGTGCCAGCAGCCAGACAGGGTCGTTCACCTTC. It yields the protein CASSQTGSFTF.